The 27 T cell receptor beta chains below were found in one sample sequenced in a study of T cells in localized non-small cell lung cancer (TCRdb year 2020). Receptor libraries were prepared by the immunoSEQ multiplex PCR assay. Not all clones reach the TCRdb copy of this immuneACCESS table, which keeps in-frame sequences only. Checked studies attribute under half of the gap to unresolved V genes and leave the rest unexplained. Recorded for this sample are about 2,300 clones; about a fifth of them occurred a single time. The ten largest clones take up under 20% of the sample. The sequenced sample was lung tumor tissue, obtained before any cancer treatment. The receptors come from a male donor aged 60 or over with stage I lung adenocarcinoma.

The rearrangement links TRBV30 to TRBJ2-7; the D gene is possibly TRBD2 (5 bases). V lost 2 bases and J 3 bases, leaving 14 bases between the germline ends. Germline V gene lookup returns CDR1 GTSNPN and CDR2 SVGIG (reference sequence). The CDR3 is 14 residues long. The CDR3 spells CAWSQGGSGYEQYF. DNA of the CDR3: TGTGCCTGGAGTCAAGGCGGCAGCGGCTACGAGCAGTACTTC.

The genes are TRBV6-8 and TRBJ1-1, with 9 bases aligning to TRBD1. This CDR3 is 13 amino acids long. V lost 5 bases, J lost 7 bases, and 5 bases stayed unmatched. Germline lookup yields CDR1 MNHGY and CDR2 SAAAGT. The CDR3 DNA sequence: TGTGCCAGCAGTGTTACAGGGGGCGTTGAAGCTTTCTTT. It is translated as CASSVTGGVEAFF.

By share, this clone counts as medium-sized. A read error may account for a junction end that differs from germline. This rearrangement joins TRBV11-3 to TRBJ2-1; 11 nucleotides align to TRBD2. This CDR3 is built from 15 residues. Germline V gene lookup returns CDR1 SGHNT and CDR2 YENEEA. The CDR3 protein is CASSSGTSGANEQFF. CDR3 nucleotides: TGTGCTAGCAGCTCCGGGACTAGCGGAGCTAATGAGCAGTTCTTC.

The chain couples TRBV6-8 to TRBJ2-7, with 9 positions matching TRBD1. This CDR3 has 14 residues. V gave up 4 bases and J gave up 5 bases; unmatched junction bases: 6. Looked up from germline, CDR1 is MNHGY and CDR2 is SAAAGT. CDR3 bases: TGTGCCAGCAGTTCATGGACAGGGGAAAACGAGCAGTACTTC. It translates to CASSSWTGENEQYF.

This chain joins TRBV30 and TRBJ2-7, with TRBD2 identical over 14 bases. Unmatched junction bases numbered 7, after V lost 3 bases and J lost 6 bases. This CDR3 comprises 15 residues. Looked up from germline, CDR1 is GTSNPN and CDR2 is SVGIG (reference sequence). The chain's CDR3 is CAWRAGGLAGVEQYF. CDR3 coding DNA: TGTGCCTGGAGGGCAGGGGGACTAGCGGGAGTCGAGCAGTACTTC.

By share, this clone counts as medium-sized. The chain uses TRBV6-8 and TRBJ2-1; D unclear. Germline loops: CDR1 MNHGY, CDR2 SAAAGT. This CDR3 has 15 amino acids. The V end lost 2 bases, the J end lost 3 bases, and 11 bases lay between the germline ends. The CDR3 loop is CASSYEDGRYNEQFF. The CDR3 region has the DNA TGTGCCAGCAGTTACGAGGACGGGCGCTACAATGAGCAGTTCTTC.

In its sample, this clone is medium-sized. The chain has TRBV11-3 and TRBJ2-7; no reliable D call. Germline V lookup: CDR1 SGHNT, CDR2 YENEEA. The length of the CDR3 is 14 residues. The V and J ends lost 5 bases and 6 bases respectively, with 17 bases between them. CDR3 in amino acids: CASSPPLRSGEQYF. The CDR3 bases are TGTGCCAGCAGCCCCCCCCTCAGATCCGGCGAGCAGTACTTC.

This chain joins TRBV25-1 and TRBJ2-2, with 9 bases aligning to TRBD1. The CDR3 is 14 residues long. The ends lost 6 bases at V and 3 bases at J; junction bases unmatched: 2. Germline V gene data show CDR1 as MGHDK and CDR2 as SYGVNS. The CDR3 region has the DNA TGTGCCAGCAGAGGACAGGGGTACACCGGGGAGCTGTTTTTT. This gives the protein CASRGQGYTGELFF. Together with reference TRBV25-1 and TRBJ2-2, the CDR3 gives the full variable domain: EADIYQTPRYLVIGTGKKITLECSQTMGHDKMYWYQQDPGMELHLIHYSYGVNSTEKGDLSSESTVSRIRTEHFPLTLESARPSHTSQYLCASRGQGYTGELFFGEGSRLTVL.

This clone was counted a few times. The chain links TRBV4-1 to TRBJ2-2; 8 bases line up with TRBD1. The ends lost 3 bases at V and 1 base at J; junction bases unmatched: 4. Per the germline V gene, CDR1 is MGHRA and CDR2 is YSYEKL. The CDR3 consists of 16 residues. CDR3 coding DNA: TGCGCCAGCAGCCACCCCGGGACAGGGAACACCGGGGAGCTGTTTTTT. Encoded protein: CASSHPGTGNTGELFF.

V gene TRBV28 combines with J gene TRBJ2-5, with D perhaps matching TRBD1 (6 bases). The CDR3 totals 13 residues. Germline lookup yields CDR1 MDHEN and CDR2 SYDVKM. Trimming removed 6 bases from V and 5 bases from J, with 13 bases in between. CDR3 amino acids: CASRQGGEETQYF. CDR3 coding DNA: TGTGCCAGCAGACAAGGGGGAGAGGAGACCCAGTACTTC.

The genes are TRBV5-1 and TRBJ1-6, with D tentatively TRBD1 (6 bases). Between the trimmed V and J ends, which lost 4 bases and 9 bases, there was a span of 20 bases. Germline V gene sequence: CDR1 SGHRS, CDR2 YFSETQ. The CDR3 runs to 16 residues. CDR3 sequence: CASSPLMTGAGSPLHF. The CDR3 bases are TGCGCCAGCAGCCCCCTTATGACAGGAGCCGGTTCACCCCTCCACTTT.

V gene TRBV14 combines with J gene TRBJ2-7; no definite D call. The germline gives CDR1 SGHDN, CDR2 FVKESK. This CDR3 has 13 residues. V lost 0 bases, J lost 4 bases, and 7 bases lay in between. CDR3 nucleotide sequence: TGTGCCAGCAGCCAAGACCCCCAGTACGAGCAGTACTTC. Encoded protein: CASSQDPQYEQYF.

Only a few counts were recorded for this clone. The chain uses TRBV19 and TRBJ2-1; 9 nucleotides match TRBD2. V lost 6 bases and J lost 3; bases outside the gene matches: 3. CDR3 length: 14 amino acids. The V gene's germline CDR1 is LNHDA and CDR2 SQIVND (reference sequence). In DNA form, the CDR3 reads TGTGCCAGTAGCCTTAGCGGGGGCTACAATGAGCAGTTCTTC. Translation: CASSLSGGYNEQFF.

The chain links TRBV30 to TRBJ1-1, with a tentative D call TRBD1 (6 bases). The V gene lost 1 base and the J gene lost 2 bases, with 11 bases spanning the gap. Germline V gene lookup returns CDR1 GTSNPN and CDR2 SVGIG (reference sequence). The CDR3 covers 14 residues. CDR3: CAWSARQANTEAFF. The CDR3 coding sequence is TGTGCCTGGAGTGCTAGACAGGCTAACACTGAAGCTTTCTTT.

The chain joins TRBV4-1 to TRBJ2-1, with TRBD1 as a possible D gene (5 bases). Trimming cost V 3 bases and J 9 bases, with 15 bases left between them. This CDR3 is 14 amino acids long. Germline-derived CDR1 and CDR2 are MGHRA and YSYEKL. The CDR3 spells CASSQDDRGGEQFF. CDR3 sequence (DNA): TGCGCCAGCAGCCAGGATGATAGGGGTGGTGAGCAGTTCTTC.

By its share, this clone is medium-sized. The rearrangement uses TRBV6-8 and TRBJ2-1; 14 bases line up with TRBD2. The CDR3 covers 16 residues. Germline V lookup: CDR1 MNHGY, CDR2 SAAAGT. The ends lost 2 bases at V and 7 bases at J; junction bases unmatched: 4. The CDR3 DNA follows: TGTGCCAGCAGTTACGCCGGGACTAGCGGGAGAAATGAGCAGTTCTTC. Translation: CASSYAGTSGRNEQFF.

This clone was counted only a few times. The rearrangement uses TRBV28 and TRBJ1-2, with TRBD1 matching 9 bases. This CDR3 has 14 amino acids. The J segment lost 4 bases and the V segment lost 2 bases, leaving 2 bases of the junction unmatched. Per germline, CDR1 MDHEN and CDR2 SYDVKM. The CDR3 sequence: CASSLPGQGYGYTF. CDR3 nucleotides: TGTGCCAGCAGTTTACCGGGACAGGGCTATGGCTACACCTTC.

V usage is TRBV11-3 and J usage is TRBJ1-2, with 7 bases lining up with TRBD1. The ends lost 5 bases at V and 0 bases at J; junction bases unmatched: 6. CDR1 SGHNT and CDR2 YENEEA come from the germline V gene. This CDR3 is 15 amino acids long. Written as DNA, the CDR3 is TGTGCCAGCAGCGGCAGGGGGATGACTAACTATGGCTACACCTTC. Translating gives CASSGRGMTNYGYTF. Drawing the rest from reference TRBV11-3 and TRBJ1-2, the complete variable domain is EAGVVQSPRYKIIEKKQPVAFWCNPISGHNTLYWYLQNLGQGPELLIRYENEEAVDDSQLPKDRFSAERLKGVDSTLKIQPAELGDSAVYLCASSGRGMTNYGYTFGSGTRLTVV.

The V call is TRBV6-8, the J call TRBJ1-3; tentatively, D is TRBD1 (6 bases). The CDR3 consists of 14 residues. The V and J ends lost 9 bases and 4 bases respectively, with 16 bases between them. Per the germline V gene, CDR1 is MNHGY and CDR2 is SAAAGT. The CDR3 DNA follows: TGTGCCAGTCGAGACGGGGGCCAAGGAAACACCATATATTTT. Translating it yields CASRDGGQGNTIYF.

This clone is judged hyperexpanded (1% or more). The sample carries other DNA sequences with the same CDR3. The CDR3, as DNA: TGTGCCATCAGCACAGGGGATAGCAATCAGCCCCAGCATTTT. It encodes CAISTGDSNQPQHF. The V call is TRBV6-8, the J call TRBJ1-5; 7 nucleotides agree with TRBD1. Germline loops: CDR1 MNHGY, CDR2 SAAAGT. This CDR3 region has 14 residues. V was pared by 10 bases and J by 0 bases, with 6 bases of the junction left unmatched.

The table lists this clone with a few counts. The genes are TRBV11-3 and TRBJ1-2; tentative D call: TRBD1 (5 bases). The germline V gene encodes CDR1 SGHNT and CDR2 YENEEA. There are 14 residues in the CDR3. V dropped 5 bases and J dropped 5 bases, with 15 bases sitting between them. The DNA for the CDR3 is TGTGCCAGCAGCGCCGGCCCAGGGCCATATGGCTACACCTTC. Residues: CASSAGPGPYGYTF. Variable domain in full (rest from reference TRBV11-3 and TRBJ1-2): EAGVVQSPRYKIIEKKQPVAFWCNPISGHNTLYWYLQNLGQGPELLIRYENEEAVDDSQLPKDRFSAERLKGVDSTLKIQPAELGDSAVYLCASSAGPGPYGYTFGSGTRLTVV.

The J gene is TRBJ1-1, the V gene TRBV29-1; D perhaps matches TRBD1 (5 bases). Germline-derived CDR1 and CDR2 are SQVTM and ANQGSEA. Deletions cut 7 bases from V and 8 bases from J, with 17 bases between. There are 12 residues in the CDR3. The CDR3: CSAFDSNTEAFF. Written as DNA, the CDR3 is TGCAGCGCCTTTGACAGCAATACCGAAGCTTTCTTT.

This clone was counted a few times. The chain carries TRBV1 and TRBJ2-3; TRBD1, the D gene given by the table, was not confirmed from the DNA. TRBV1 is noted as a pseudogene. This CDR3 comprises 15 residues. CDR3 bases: TGCGCCAGCAGCCAGGCTCTTTTTAGCACAGATACGCAGTATTTT. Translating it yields CASSQALFSTDTQYF.

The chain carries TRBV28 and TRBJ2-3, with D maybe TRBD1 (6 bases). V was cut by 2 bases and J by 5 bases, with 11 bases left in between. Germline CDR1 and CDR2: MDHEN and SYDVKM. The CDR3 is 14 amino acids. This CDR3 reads CASSLVRGLDTQYF. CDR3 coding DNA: TGTGCCAGCAGTTTAGTCAGGGGTCTAGATACGCAGTATTTT.

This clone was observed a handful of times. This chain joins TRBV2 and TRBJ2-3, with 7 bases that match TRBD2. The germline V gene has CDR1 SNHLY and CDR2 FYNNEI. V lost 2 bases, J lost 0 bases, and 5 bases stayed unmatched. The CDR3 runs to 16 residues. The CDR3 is CASSERLAVSTDTQYF. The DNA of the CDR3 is TGTGCCAGCAGTGAACGGCTAGCGGTTAGCACAGATACGCAGTATTTT.

CDR3 region: CASSQRREDGYTF. For the CDR3, the DNA is TGTGCCAGCAGCCAACGGCGGGAAGATGGCTACACCTTC. This chain joins TRBV16 and TRBJ1-2; D ambiguous. Trimming removed 2 bases at V and 6 bases at J, with 10 bases between. Germline lookup yields CDR1 KGHSY and CDR2 FQNENV. The length of the CDR3 is 13 residues. The full variable domain, its missing parts supplied by reference TRBV16 and TRBJ1-2, is GEEVAQTPKHLVRGEGQKAKLYCAPIKGHSYVFWYQQVLKNEFKFLISFQNENVFDETGMPKERFSAKCLPNSPCSLEIQATKLEDSAVYFCASSQRREDGYTFGSGTRLTVV.

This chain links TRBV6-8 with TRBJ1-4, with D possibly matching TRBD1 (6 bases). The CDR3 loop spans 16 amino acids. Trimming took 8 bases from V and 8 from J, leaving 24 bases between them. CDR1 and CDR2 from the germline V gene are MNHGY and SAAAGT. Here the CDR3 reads CASAVAGTTGNEKLFF. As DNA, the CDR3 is TGTGCCAGCGCCGTGGCGGGAACGACAGGAAACGAAAAACTGTTTTTT.